A selection of T cell receptor beta chains follows, all from one sample in a study of response to subunit inactivated influenza vaccine. A single record per CDR3 protein comes from TCRdb applying MiXCR to the RT-PCR reads. Seen here are around 750,000 distinct CDR3 sequences, about 20% observed once, and the top ten hold roughly 10%. The sequences come from PBMCs from blood, collected about 5 days after vaccination. The receptors originated from a man aged 50 to 59 who received an inactivated influenza vaccine. Both conserved end residues are part of each CDR3. Each record gives: D gene, V gene, J gene, clone size, CDR3 protein, CDR3 DNA. The D gene is left open where the match is weak. The size field is filled for only some rows; it gives once, few, many or a size class.

D: TRBD1; V: TRBV6-1; J: TRBJ2-2; size: few; CDR3: CASSGRTGNTGELFF; DNA: TGTGCCAGCAGTGGCCGGACAGGAAACACCGGGGAGCTGTTTTTT
D: TRBD2; V: TRBV7-6; J: TRBJ2-5; size: few; CDR3: CASSLTGTREETQYF; DNA: TGTGCCAGCAGCTTAACCGGGACTAGAGAAGAGACCCAGTACTTC
D: TRBD1; V: TRBV10-2; J: TRBJ1-6; size: -; CDR3: CASSDQQGSNSPLHF; DNA: TGCGCCAGCAGTGACCAACAGGGGTCTAATTCACCCCTCCACTTT
D: TRBD1; V: TRBV28; J: TRBJ2-2; size: -; CDR3: CASRAGTGGLDTGELFF; DNA: TGTGCCAGCAGGGCGGGGACAGGGGGCCTTGACACCGGGGAGCTGTTTTTT
D: -; V: TRBV5-1; J: TRBJ2-5; size: -; CDR3: CASSLASRPETQYF; DNA: TGCGCCAGCAGCTTGGCCTCTCGGCCCGAGACCCAGTACTTC
D: -; V: TRBV28; J: TRBJ2-7; size: once; CDR3: CASSLTPRALVYEQYF; DNA: TGTGCCAGCAGTTTAACCCCCAGGGCATTGGTCTACGAGCAGTACTTC
D: -; V: TRBV5-1; J: TRBJ2-2; size: -; CDR3: CASSLEPSSAYSGELFF; DNA: TGCGCCAGCAGCTTGGAACCCAGCTCCGCGTATTCCGGGGAGCTGTTTTTT
D: -; V: TRBV20-1; J: TRBJ2-7; size: -; CDR3: CSARDSQRRVGEQYF; DNA: TGCAGTGCTAGAGATTCTCAGAGGAGGGTAGGAGAGCAGTACTTC
D: -; V: TRBV20-1; J: TRBJ2-2; size: few; CDR3: CSARSRTNTGELFF; DNA: TGCAGTGCTAGATCCAGGACCAACACCGGGGAGCTGTTTTTT
D: TRBD1; V: TRBV29-1; J: TRBJ2-5; size: many; CDR3: CSARTGLQTQYF; DNA: TGCAGCGCAAGGACAGGGTTACAGACCCAGTACTTC
D: TRBD1; V: TRBV12-3/TRBV12-4; J: TRBJ2-3; size: -; CDR3: CASRPTGASTDTQYF; DNA: TGTGCCAGCAGACCAACAGGGGCTAGCACAGATACGCAGTATTTT
D: -; V: TRBV3-1; J: TRBJ2-7; size: -; CDR3: CASSPTGSRAPYEQYF; DNA: TGTGCCAGCAGCCCCACCGGAAGCAGGGCTCCCTACGAGCAGTACTTC
D: -; V: TRBV5-1; J: TRBJ1-1; size: -; CDR3: CASSVSTVNTEAFF; DNA: TGCGCCAGCAGCGTATCGACAGTGAACACTGAAGCTTTCTTT
D: -; V: TRBV5-1; J: TRBJ2-1; size: few; CDR3: CASSTGRGDNEQFF; DNA: TGCGCCAGCAGCACAGGACGCGGGGACAATGAGCAGTTCTTC
D: TRBD2; V: TRBV6-5; J: TRBJ2-5; size: once; CDR3: CASSYSGRTQETQYF; DNA: TGTGCCAGCAGTTATAGCGGGAGGACCCAAGAGACCCAGTACTTC
D: TRBD1; V: TRBV10-3; J: TRBJ1-2; size: few; CDR3: CAISGPADRNNGYTF; DNA: TGTGCCATCAGTGGACCCGCGGACAGGAACAATGGCTACACCTTC
D: TRBD2; V: TRBV5-5; J: TRBJ2-5; size: -; CDR3: CASSGIAGGVETQYF; DNA: TGTGCCAGCAGCGGAATAGCGGGAGGAGTAGAGACCCAGTACTTC
D: -; V: TRBV15; J: TRBJ2-3; size: few; CDR3: CATSRKTGPSSTDTQYF; DNA: TGTGCCACCAGCAGAAAGACAGGACCTTCCAGCACAGATACGCAGTATTTT
D: -; V: TRBV7-2; J: TRBJ2-1; size: few; CDR3: CASSAGKGLEQFF; DNA: TGTGCCAGCAGCGCCGGTAAAGGGCTTGAGCAGTTCTTC
D: TRBD1; V: TRBV20-1; J: TRBJ2-5; size: -; CDR3: CSAGDHTGGIGTQYF; DNA: TGCAGTGCTGGGGACCACACAGGGGGAATAGGGACCCAGTACTTC
D: -; V: TRBV6-6; J: TRBJ2-5; size: -; CDR3: CAVKGGGGETQYF; DNA: TGTGCCGTTAAGGGGGGGGGCGGAGAGACCCAGTACTTC
D: TRBD2; V: TRBV29-1; J: TRBJ2-1; size: -; CDR3: CSAGRMGYNEQFF; DNA: TGCAGCGCCGGGAGGATGGGCTACAATGAGCAGTTCTTC
D: -; V: TRBV4-2; J: TRBJ2-1; size: many; CDR3: CASSQGLASSYNEQFF; DNA: TGTGCCAGCAGCCAAGGACTTGCGAGCTCCTACAATGAGCAGTTCTTC
D: TRBD1; V: TRBV5-1; J: TRBJ2-7; size: few; CDR3: CASSFPDRGDEQYF; DNA: TGCGCCAGCAGCTTCCCGGACAGGGGAGACGAGCAGTACTTC
D: -; V: TRBV5-1; J: TRBJ2-7; size: -; CDR3: CASSLGQHIPYEQYF; DNA: TGCGCCAGCAGCTTAGGACAGCATATTCCCTACGAGCAGTACTTC
D: TRBD2; V: TRBV11-2; J: TRBJ2-1; size: -; CDR3: CASSSLAEQVDEQFF; DNA: TGTGCCAGCAGCTCGCTAGCGGAACAGGTCGATGAGCAGTTCTTC
D: -; V: TRBV7-9; J: TRBJ2-3; size: -; CDR3: CASVRGWPTGTDTQYF; DNA: TGTGCCAGCGTTCGGGGCTGGCCCACCGGGACAGATACGCAGTATTTT